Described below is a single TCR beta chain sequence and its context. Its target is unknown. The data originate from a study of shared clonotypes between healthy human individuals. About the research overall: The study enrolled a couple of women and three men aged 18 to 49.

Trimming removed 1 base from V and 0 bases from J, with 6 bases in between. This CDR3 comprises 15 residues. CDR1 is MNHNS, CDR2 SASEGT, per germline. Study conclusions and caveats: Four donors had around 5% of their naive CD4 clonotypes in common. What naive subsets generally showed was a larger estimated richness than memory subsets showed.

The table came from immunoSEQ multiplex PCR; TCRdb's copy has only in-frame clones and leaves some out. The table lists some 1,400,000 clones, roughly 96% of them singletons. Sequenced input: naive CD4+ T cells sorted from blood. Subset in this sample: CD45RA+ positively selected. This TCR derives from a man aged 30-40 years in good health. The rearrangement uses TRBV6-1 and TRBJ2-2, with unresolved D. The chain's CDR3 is CASSEVQPNTGELFF. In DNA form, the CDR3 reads TGTGCCAGCAGTGAAGTACAGCCGAACACCGGGGAGCTGTTTTTT.